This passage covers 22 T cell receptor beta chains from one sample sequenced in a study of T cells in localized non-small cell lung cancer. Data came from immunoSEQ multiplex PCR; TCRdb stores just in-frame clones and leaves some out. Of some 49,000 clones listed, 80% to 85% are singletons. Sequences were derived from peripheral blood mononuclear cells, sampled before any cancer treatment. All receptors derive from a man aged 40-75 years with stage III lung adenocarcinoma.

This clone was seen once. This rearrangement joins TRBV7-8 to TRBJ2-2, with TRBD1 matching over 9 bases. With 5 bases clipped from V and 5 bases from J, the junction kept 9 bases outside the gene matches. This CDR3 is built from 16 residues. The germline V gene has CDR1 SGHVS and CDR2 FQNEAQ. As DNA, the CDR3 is TGTGCCAGCAGCCTAAAGACAGGGGGAGGGACCGGGGAGCTGTTTTTT. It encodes CASSLKTGGGTGELFF.

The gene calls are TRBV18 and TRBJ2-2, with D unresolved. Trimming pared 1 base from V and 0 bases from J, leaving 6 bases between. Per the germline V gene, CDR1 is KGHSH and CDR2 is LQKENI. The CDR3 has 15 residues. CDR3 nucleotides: TGTGCCAGCTCACCACGGGCTGCGAACACCGGGGAGCTGTTTTTT. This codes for CASSPRAANTGELFF.

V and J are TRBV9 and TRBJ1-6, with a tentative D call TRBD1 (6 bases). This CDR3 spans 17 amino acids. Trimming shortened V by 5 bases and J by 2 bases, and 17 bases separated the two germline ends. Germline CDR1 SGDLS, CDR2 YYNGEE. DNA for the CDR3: TGTGCCAGCAGTGGAAGAGAACAGGGACCCTATAATTCACCCCTCCACTTT. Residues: CASSGREQGPYNSPLHF.

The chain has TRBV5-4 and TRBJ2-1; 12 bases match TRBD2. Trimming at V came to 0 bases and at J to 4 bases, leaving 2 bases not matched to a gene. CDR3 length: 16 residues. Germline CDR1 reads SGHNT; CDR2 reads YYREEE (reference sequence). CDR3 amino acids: CASSLGLAGEYNEQFF. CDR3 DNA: TGTGCCAGCAGCTTGGGACTAGCGGGGGAATACAATGAGCAGTTCTTC.

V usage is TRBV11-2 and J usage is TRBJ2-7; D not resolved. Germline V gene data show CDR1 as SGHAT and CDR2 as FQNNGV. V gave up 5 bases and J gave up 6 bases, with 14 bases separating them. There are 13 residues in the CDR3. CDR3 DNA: TGTGCCAGCAGCCCTGTGACGTACTTCGAGCAGTACTTC. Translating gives CASSPVTYFEQYF.

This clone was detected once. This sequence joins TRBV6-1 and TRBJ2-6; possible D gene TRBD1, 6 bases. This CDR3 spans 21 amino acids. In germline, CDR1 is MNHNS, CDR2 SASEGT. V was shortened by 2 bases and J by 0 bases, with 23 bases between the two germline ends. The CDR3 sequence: CASSEKPGAPIGISGANVLTF. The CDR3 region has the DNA TGTGCCAGCAGTGAAAAACCAGGGGCCCCCATAGGAATCTCTGGGGCCAACGTCCTGACTTTC.

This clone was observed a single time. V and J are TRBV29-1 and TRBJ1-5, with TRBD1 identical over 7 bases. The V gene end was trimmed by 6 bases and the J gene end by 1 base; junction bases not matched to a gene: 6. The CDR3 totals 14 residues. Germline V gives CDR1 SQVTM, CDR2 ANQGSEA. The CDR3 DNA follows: TGCAGCGTCATCGGACAGGCCAGCAATCAGCCCCAGCATTTT. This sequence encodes CSVIGQASNQPQHF.

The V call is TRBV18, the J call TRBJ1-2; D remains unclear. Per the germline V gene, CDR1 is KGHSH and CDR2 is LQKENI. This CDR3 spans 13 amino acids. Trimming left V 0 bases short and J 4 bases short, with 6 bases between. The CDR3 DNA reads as TGTGCCAGCTCACCACCCTCTCTCTATGGCTACACCTTC. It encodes CASSPPSLYGYTF.

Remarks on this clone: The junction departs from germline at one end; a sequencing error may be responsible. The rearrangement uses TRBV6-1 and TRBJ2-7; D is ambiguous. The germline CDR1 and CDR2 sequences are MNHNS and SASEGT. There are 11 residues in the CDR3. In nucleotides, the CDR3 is TGTGCCAGCAGTCAAGCCTACGAGCAGTACTTC. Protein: CASSQAYEQYF.

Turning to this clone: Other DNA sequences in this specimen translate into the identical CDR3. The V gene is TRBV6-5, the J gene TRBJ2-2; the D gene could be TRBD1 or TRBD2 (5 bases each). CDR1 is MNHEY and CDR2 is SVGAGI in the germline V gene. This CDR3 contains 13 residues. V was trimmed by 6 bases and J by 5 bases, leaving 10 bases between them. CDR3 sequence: CASSGTSTGELFF. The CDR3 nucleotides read TGTGCCAGCAGCGGGACGTCAACCGGGGAGCTGTTTTTT.

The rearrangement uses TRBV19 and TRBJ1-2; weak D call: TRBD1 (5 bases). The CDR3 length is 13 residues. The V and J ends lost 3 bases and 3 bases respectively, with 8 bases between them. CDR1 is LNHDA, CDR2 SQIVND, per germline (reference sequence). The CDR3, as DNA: TGTGCCAGTAGTATGAGAGGGGACTATGGCTACACCTTC. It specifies CASSMRGDYGYTF. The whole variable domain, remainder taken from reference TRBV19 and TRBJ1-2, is DGGITQSPKYLFRKEGQNVTLSCEQNLNHDAMYWYRQDPGQGLRLIYYSQIVNDFQKGDIAEGYSVSREKKESFPLTVTSAQKNPTAFYLCASSMRGDYGYTFGSGTRLTVV.

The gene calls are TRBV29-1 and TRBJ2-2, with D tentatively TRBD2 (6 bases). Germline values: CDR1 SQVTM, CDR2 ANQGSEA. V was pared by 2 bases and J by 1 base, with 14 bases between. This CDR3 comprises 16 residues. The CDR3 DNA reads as TGCAGCGTTGAATTGCCGGGACTTTTGAACACCGGGGAGCTGTTTTTT. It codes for CSVELPGLLNTGELFF.

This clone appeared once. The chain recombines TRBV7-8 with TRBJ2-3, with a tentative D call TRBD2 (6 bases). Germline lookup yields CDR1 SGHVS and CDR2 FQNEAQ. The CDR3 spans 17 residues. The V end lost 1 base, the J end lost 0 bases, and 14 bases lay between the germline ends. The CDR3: CASSLVPRGRSTDTQYF. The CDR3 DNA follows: TGTGCCAGCAGCTTAGTTCCCCGGGGGAGAAGCACAGATACGCAGTATTTT.

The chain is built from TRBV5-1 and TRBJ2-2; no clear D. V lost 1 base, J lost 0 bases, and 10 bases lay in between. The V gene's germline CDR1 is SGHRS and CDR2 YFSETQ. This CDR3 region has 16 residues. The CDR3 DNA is TGCGCCAGCAGCTTGACAGTTTCATCGAACACCGGGGAGCTGTTTTTT. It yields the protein CASSLTVSSNTGELFF.

CDR3 DNA sequence: TGCGCCAGCAGTGAGTCGGGCAGTTACAATGAGCAGTTCTTC. Translated: CASSESGSYNEQFF. The chain uses TRBV10-2 and TRBJ2-1, with no clear D. V was shortened by 0 bases and J by 4 bases, with 7 bases between the two germline ends. The CDR3 runs to 14 residues. CDR1 is WSHSY and CDR2 is SAAADI in the germline V gene.

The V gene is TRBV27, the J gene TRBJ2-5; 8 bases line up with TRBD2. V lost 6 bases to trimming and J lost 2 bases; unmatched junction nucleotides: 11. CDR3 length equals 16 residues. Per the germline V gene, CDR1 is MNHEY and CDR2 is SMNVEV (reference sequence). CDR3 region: CASRRLSGAPQETQYF. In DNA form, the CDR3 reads TGTGCCAGCAGGCGCCTTAGCGGGGCCCCGCAAGAGACCCAGTACTTC.

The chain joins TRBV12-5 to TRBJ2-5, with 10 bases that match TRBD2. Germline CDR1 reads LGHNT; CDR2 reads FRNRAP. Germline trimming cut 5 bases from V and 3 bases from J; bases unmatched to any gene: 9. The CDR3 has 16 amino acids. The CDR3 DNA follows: TGTGCTAGTGGTCTTAGCGGGGGGCAGCGAAAAGAGACCCAGTACTTC. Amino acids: CASGLSGGQRKETQYF.

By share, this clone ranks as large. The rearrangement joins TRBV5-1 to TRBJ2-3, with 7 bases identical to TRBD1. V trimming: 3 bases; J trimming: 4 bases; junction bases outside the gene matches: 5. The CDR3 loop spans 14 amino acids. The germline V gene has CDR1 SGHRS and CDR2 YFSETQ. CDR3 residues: CASSSEGAADTQYF. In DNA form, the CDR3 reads TGCGCCAGCAGCTCAGAGGGGGCGGCAGATACGCAGTATTTT. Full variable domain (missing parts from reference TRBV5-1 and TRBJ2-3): KAGVTQTPRYLIKTRGQQVTLSCSPISGHRSVSWYQQTPGQGLQFLFEYFSETQRNKGNFPGRFSGRQFSNSRSEMNVSTLELGDSALYLCASSSEGAADTQYFGPGTRLTVL.

The CDR3 nucleotides read TGTGCCAGCATTCGGGACATTTCCTACAATGAGCAGTTCTTC. Protein: CASIRDISYNEQFF. This chain connects TRBV6-6 to TRBJ2-1; tentatively, D is TRBD1 (6 bases). V lost 7 bases and J 1 base, leaving 11 bases between the germline ends. CDR3 length equals 14 residues. Germline V lookup: CDR1 MNHNY, CDR2 SVGAGI (reference sequence).

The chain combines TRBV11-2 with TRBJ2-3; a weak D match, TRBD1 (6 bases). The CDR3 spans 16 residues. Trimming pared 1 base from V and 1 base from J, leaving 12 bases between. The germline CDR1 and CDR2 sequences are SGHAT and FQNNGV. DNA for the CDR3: TGTGCCAGCAGCTTAGTCCAGGGGTTGGGCACAGATACGCAGTATTTT. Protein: CASSLVQGLGTDTQYF.

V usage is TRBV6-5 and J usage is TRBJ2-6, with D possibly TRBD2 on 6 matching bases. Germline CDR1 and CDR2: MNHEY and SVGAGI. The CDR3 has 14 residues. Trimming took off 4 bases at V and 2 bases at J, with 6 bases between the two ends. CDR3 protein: CASSWGAGANVLTF. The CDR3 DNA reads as TGTGCCAGCAGTTGGGGGGCTGGGGCCAACGTCCTGACTTTC.

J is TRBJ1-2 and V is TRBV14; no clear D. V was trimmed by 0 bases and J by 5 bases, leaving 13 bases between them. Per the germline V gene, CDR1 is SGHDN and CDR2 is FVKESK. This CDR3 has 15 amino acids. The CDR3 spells CASSQDLNSPYGYTF. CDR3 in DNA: TGTGCCAGCAGCCAAGATTTGAACAGCCCTTATGGCTACACCTTC. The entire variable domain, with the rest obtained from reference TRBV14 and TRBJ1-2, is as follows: EAGVTQFPSHSVIEKGQTVTLRCDPISGHDNLYWYRRVMGKEIKFLLHFVKESKQDESGMPNNRFLAERTGGTYSTLKVQPAELEDSGVYFCASSQDLNSPYGYTFGSGTRLTVV.